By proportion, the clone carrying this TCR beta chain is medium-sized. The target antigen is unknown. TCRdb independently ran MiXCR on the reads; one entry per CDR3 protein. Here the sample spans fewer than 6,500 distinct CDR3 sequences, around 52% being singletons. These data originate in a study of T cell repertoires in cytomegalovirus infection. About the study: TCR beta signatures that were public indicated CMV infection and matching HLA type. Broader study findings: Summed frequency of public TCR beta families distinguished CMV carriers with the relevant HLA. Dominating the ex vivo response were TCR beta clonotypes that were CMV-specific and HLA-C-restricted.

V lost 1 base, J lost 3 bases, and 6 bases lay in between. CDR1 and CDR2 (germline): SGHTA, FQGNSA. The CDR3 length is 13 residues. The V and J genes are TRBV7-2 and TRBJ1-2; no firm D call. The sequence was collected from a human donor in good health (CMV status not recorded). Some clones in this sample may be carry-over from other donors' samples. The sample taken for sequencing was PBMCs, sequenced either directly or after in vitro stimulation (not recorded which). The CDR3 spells CASSLGQYYGYTF. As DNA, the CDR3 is TGTGCCAGCAGCTTAGGGCAGTACTATGGCTACACCTTC.